A single sample gave rise to the 15 T cell receptor beta chains below, sequenced in a study of CD8 T cells in ankylosing spondylitis. TCRdb passed the 5' RACE reads through MiXCR, listing each CDR3 protein once. Seen here are about 350,000 distinct CDR3 sequences, about 20% observed once, and the top ten hold over 10%. The sequenced material came from blood, either unsorted or a sorted T cell fraction (not recorded which). These receptors all come from a male donor with ankylosing spondylitis or in good health (not recorded which).

This clonotype turned up a few times. The rearrangement links TRBV12-3 or TRBV12-4 to TRBJ2-7; 11 positions match TRBD2. This CDR3 has 15 amino acids. Losses at the gene ends were 1 base for V and 7 bases for J; bases not matched to a gene: 6. The CDR3 DNA sequence: TGTGCCAGCAGTTTAGTTGTGCTAGCGGGGGGTGAGCAGTACTTC. It specifies CASSLVVLAGGEQYF.

V usage is TRBV10-1 and J usage is TRBJ2-3, with 11 nucleotides matching TRBD1. V gave up 0 bases and J gave up 3 bases; unmatched junction bases: 8. This CDR3 is 18 amino acids long. Germline values: CDR1 WNHNN, CDR2 SYGVQD (reference sequence). CDR3 region: CASSESRRTGGVTDTQYF. The CDR3 DNA sequence: TGCGCCAGCAGTGAGTCGAGAAGGACAGGGGGCGTTACAGATACGCAGTATTTT.

This clonotype was seen many times. V is TRBV27 and J is TRBJ2-2; D remains unclear. Deletions cut 9 bases from V and 7 bases from J, with 18 bases between. The germline gives CDR1 MNHEY, CDR2 SMNVEV (reference sequence). CDR3 length equals 14 residues. In nucleotides, the CDR3 is TGTGCCAGTAGGCCGATCCTTTACGTCGGGGAGCTGTTTTTT. This translates into CASRPILYVGELFF.

J is TRBJ2-1 and V is TRBV10-3; 10 bases fit TRBD1. The CDR3 is 14 amino acids. V dropped 5 bases and J dropped 7; count of bases not matched to a gene: 5. Germline-derived CDR1 and CDR2 are ENHRY and SYGVKD. The CDR3 DNA reads as TGTGCCATCAGTCACCCGGACAGGGGGAATGAGCAGTTCTTC. Translated: CAISHPDRGNEQFF.

This clonotype was detected a few times. The rearrangement uses TRBV12-3 or TRBV12-4 and TRBJ2-4; possibly TRBD2 for D (6 bases). This CDR3 has 17 amino acids. V was trimmed by 3 bases and J by 5 bases, leaving 20 bases between them. The CDR3 here is CASSFGRLAKSENIQYF. The CDR3 region has the DNA TGTGCCAGCAGTTTTGGGCGGCTAGCGAAGAGCGAAAACATTCAGTACTTC.

This chain uses TRBV2 with TRBJ2-1; weak D call: TRBD2 (6 bases). Germline V CDR1 and CDR2: SNHLY, FYNNEI. V dropped 5 bases and J dropped 5 bases, with 16 bases sitting between them. This CDR3 contains 15 residues. The CDR3 nucleotides are TGTGCCAGCAGTACGCCGGGACTGGACCACAATGAGCAGTTCTTC. It specifies CASSTPGLDHNEQFF.

The rearrangement links TRBV5-1 to TRBJ1-1; D is perhaps TRBD1 (5 bases). The CDR3 has 16 amino acids. Between the trimmed V and J ends, which lost 2 bases and 1 base, there was a span of 15 bases. Germline assignment: CDR1 SGHRS and CDR2 YFSETQ. The CDR3 reads CASSFAPGLPNTEAFF. The CDR3 DNA is TGCGCCAGCAGCTTCGCCCCGGGACTTCCGAACACTGAAGCTTTCTTT.

In DNA, the CDR3 is TGTGCCAGCATTTCAACCGGGCTTGAAGCTTTCTTT. This sequence encodes CASISTGLEAFF. The genes are TRBV2 and TRBJ1-1; D unclear. The CDR3 extends over 12 amino acids. Germline-derived CDR1 and CDR2 are SNHLY and FYNNEI. Trimming cost V 7 bases and J 7 bases, with 13 bases left between them.

This clonotype was seen more than once but under ten times. V and J are TRBV4-2 and TRBJ1-1; no clear D. Looked up from germline, CDR1 is LGHNA and CDR2 is YNFKEQ. The CDR3 runs 14 residues. Trimming pared 1 base from V and 4 bases from J, leaving 10 bases between. The CDR3: CASSQVSTGTEAFF. CDR3 DNA: TGTGCCAGCAGCCAAGTGTCGACGGGCACTGAAGCTTTCTTT.

The sample holds a few counts of this clonotype. The chain joins TRBV9 to TRBJ2-7; no firm D call. CDR3 length: 14 residues. V was pared by 4 bases and J by 1 base, with 12 bases between. Germline V lookup: CDR1 SGDLS, CDR2 YYNGEE. CDR3 loop: CASSTGRESYEQYF. In DNA form, the CDR3 reads TGTGCCAGCAGCACCGGTAGGGAATCCTACGAGCAGTACTTC.

This clonotype has just one count. The V gene is TRBV30, the J gene TRBJ2-5; D perhaps matches TRBD1 (5 bases). The germline V gene encodes CDR1 GTSNPN and CDR2 SVGIG (reference sequence). The CDR3 is made up of 14 amino acids. The germline V and J ends were trimmed by 5 bases and 5 bases, with 18 bases remaining between them. In DNA, the CDR3 is TGTGCCTGGCTGGCTCCAGGGTGGGTTGAGACCCAGTACTTC. It codes for CAWLAPGWVETQYF.

This rearrangement joins TRBV29-1 to TRBJ1-2; 12 bases match TRBD1. Germline CDR1 is SQVTM and CDR2 is ANQGSEA. Losses at the gene ends were 4 bases for V and 7 bases for J; bases not matched to a gene: 4. The length of the CDR3 is 13 residues. This chain's CDR3 is CSVAGQGASGYTF. CDR3 nucleotide sequence: TGCAGCGTTGCGGGACAGGGGGCGTCTGGCTACACCTTC.

This chain joins TRBV29-1 and TRBJ2-5; TRBD1 matches at 7 bases. This CDR3 spans 12 amino acids. The trim removed 6 bases at V and 5 bases at J, leaving 6 bases unmatched. Per germline, CDR1 SQVTM and CDR2 ANQGSEA. CDR3 bases: TGCAGCGTAGACGGACAGGCGGAGACCCAGTACTTC. Amino acid sequence: CSVDGQAETQYF.

This clonotype occurred a few times. The chain employs TRBV29-1 and TRBJ2-2; TRBD1 aligns across 11 bases. Germline values: CDR1 SQVTM, CDR2 ANQGSEA. Trimming at V came to 0 bases and at J to 2 bases, leaving 5 bases not matched to a gene. This CDR3 comprises 17 residues. The CDR3 region is CSVEDPGTGGNTGELFF. The CDR3 DNA follows: TGCAGCGTTGAAGATCCCGGGACAGGGGGAAACACCGGGGAGCTGTTTTTT.

For this clonotype: Its ends do not fully match the called genes, so a read error is possible. The rearrangement joins TRBV20-1 to TRBJ2-7, with 7 bases fitting TRBD2. CDR3 length equals 14 residues. CDR1 is DFQATT, CDR2 SNEGSKA, per germline (reference sequence). The CDR3 sequence: CSALSGEGFYEQCF. CDR3 in DNA: TGCAGTGCCCTCAGCGGGGAAGGGTTCTACGAGCAGTGCTTC.